These 23 T cell receptor beta chains share one sample of origin, sequenced in a study of cytomegalovirus exposure and HLA in healthy donors. A multiplex PCR was run with 60 Vbeta primers and 13 Jbeta primers. The protocol was immunoSEQ multiplex PCR, while the TCRdb copy is restricted to in-frame clones and leaves out a portion. Of 25,000 to 35,000 clones in the sample, 35% to 55% are singletons; the top ten hold approximately 2%. Sequencing input: PBMCs. These receptors were taken from a woman aged 50 to 60 in good health and CMV-seronegative.

The genes are TRBV5-8 and TRBJ1-5; 7 bases fit TRBD1. Germline-derived CDR1 and CDR2 are SGHTS and YDEGEE. Trimming cost V 2 bases and J 3 bases; bases outside gene matches: 5. CDR3 length: 15 amino acids. CDR3 sequence reads: CASSLGQVNNQPQHF. The CDR3 DNA follows: TGTGCCAGCAGCTTAGGACAGGTCAACAATCAGCCCCAGCATTTT.

The chain employs TRBV6-5 and TRBJ2-3, with D possibly matching TRBD2 (5 bases). The germline V and J ends were trimmed by 0 bases and 9 bases, with 10 bases remaining between them. This CDR3 region has 13 residues. The germline V gene encodes CDR1 MNHEY and CDR2 SVGAGI. Here the CDR3 reads CASSYSKERTQYF. CDR3 bases: TGTGCCAGCAGTTACTCGAAGGAGCGGACGCAGTATTTT.

The rearrangement uses TRBV28 and TRBJ2-7, with TRBD1 as a possible D gene (6 bases). Germline V gene data show CDR1 as MDHEN and CDR2 as SYDVKM. The CDR3 consists of 15 residues. V lost 6 bases and J 4 bases, leaving 19 bases between the germline ends. The CDR3 loop reads CASSPTGQTSYEQYF. CDR3 bases: TGTGCCAGCAGCCCGACAGGCCAAACTAGTTACGAGCAGTACTTC. Full variable domain (outside the CDR3, taken from reference TRBV28 and TRBJ2-7): DVKVTQSSRYLVKRTGEKVFLECVQDMDHENMFWYRQDPGLGLRLIYFSYDVKMKEKGDIPEGYSVSREKKERFSLILESASTNQTSMYLCASSPTGQTSYEQYFGPGTRLTVT.

The J gene is TRBJ2-1, the V gene TRBV20-1, with D possibly being TRBD1 (6 bases). Trimming pared 4 bases from V and 6 bases from J, leaving 7 bases between. Germline V gene data show CDR1 as DFQATT and CDR2 as SNEGSKA (reference sequence). This CDR3 is 11 amino acids long. Written as DNA, the CDR3 is TGCAGTGCTACCAGGGGCAATGAGCAGTTCTTC. This encodes CSATRGNEQFF.

The V gene is TRBV4-1, the J gene TRBJ2-2, with 8 bases matching TRBD2. Germline V gene sequence: CDR1 MGHRA, CDR2 YSYEKL. The CDR3 loop spans 17 amino acids. V lost 6 bases, J lost 4 bases, and 13 bases stayed unmatched. The CDR3 DNA reads as TGCGCCAGCAGTTATCATATGGCGGGGGGCCTCACCGGGGAGCTGTTTTTT. Encoded protein: CASSYHMAGGLTGELFF.

There are a few counts of this clone. V gene TRBV28 combines with J gene TRBJ2-7; 8 bases agree with TRBD1. The CDR3 extends over 13 amino acids. Per the germline V gene, CDR1 is MDHEN and CDR2 is SYDVKM. Trimming took 6 bases from V and 7 from J; bases not matched to a gene: 8. The CDR3 sequence is CASSLDRVEEQYF. DNA for the CDR3: TGTGCCAGCAGCCTGGACAGGGTCGAGGAGCAGTACTTC. Full variable domain (missing parts from reference TRBV28 and TRBJ2-7): DVKVTQSSRYLVKRTGEKVFLECVQDMDHENMFWYRQDPGLGLRLIYFSYDVKMKEKGDIPEGYSVSREKKERFSLILESASTNQTSMYLCASSLDRVEEQYFGPGTRLTVT.

The chain couples TRBV19 to TRBJ2-3; 7 positions match TRBD1. V dropped 3 bases and J dropped 3; count of bases not matched to a gene: 3. Germline V gene data show CDR1 as LNHDA and CDR2 as SQIVND (reference sequence). The CDR3 totals 14 residues. This CDR3 is CASSMGTATDTQYF. Here the CDR3 DNA reads TGTGCCAGTAGTATGGGGACAGCAACAGATACGCAGTATTTT.

This clone was seen only a few times. The chain couples TRBV19 to TRBJ2-1, with D unresolved. Between the trimmed V and J ends, which lost 4 bases and 4 bases, there was a span of 11 bases. CDR1 and CDR2 from the germline V gene are LNHDA and SQIVND (reference sequence). The CDR3 extends over 14 amino acids. CDR3 region: CASSSLSGYNEQFF. The CDR3 DNA is TGTGCCAGTAGTAGCCTCTCCGGTTACAATGAGCAGTTCTTC.

This clone turned up a few times. V and J are TRBV21-1 and TRBJ2-7; no check of the table's D call, TRBD2, against the DNA was made. TRBV21-1 is classified as a pseudogene. The CDR3 length is 17 residues. Here the CDR3 DNA reads TGTGCCAGCAGCAAAGGCCCCCGGGGGACTAGCTGCTACGAGCAGTACTTC. This codes for CASSKGPRGTSCYEQYF.

This clone was detected a few times. J is TRBJ2-5 and V is TRBV12-5, with 8 bases that match TRBD2. The CDR3 length is 17 residues. V lost 5 bases to trimming and J lost 1 base; unmatched junction nucleotides: 12. Germline values: CDR1 LGHNT, CDR2 FRNRAP. The CDR3 sequence is CASGPGAGGWGQETQYF. Written as DNA, the CDR3 is TGTGCTAGTGGTCCCGGGGCGGGGGGTTGGGGCCAAGAGACCCAGTACTTC.

In nucleotides, the CDR3 is TGTGCCAGCAGTGCCGCCGGGACAGCCTACGAGCAGTACTTC. It translates to CASSAAGTAYEQYF. The chain links TRBV27 to TRBJ2-7; 7 nucleotides line up with TRBD1. Trimming removed 5 bases from V and 2 bases from J; junction bases left unmatched: 6. CDR3 size: 14 residues. CDR1 is MNHEY, CDR2 SMNVEV, per germline (reference sequence).

This chain links TRBV5-4 with TRBJ2-2, with TRBD1 matching over 10 bases. The CDR3 is 18 residues long. V lost 0 bases and J lost 5; bases outside the gene matches: 10. CDR1 and CDR2 (germline): SGHNT, YYREEE (reference sequence). CDR3 in amino acids: CASSLGGQGIAATGELFF. CDR3 in DNA: TGTGCCAGCAGCTTGGGGGGACAGGGGATCGCGGCTACCGGGGAGCTGTTTTTT.

This clone came up once. The chain links TRBV5-5 to TRBJ1-3, with 9 bases lining up with TRBD1. Germline V gene lookup returns CDR1 SGHKS and CDR2 YYEKEE (reference sequence). The CDR3 totals 15 residues. V lost 0 bases to trimming and J lost 3 bases; unmatched junction nucleotides: 1. CDR3 sequence (DNA): TGTGCCAGCAGCTTGGACAGGGGGCGTGGAAACACCATATATTTT. Residues: CASSLDRGRGNTIYF.

This rearrangement joins TRBV7-9 to TRBJ2-1; the match to TRBD2 covers 7 bases. Germline CDR1 and CDR2: SEHNR and FQNEAQ (reference sequence). This CDR3 has 13 residues. V lost 10 bases to trimming and J lost 7 bases; unmatched junction nucleotides: 10. CDR3 DNA sequence: TGTGCCACTTCTAGCGGTCTAAGGAATGAGCAGTTCTTC. It yields the protein CATSSGLRNEQFF. Full variable domain (rest looked up from reference TRBV7-9 and TRBJ2-1): DTGVSQNPRHKITKRGQNVTFRCDPISEHNRLYWYRQTLGQGPEFLTYFQNEAQLEKSRLLSDRFSAERPKGSFSTLEIQRTEQGDSAMYLCATSSGLRNEQFFGPGTRLTVL.

The CDR3 bases are TGTGCCATCAGTGAGGAGGGCACTGAAGCTTTCTTT. It specifies CAISEEGTEAFF. The chain joins TRBV10-3 to TRBJ1-1; the D is unclear. Germline lookup yields CDR1 ENHRY and CDR2 SYGVKD. The CDR3 is 12 residues long. The V end was cut by 2 bases, the J end by 4 bases, with 5 bases between.

The gene calls are TRBV7-3 and TRBJ2-1, with 10 nucleotides matching TRBD1. With 4 bases clipped from V and 7 bases from J, the junction kept 7 bases outside the gene matches. The CDR3 length is 15 residues. Germline V gene sequence: CDR1 SGHTA, CDR2 FQGTGA. CDR3 coding DNA: TGTGCCAGCAGCTCACCGGGACAGGGGAGGAATGAGCAGTTCTTC. Translation: CASSSPGQGRNEQFF.

The rearrangement links TRBV5-1 to TRBJ2-1, with 9 positions matching TRBD1. Germline V CDR1 and CDR2: SGHRS, YFSETQ. The ends lost 7 bases at V and 7 bases at J; junction bases unmatched: 6. The CDR3 extends over 13 amino acids. The CDR3 sequence is CASGTGLGNEQFF. DNA of the CDR3: TGCGCCAGCGGGACAGGGCTAGGAAATGAGCAGTTCTTC.

The chain uses TRBV28 and TRBJ1-5, with 8 bases lining up with TRBD1. From germline, CDR1 is MDHEN and CDR2 SYDVKM. There are 14 residues in the CDR3. After removal of 6 bases from V and 7 bases from J, the junction contained 8 bases not matched to a gene. CDR3 sequence reads: CASSPRDRRQPQHF. The CDR3 coding sequence is TGTGCCAGCAGCCCCCGGGACAGGCGCCAGCCCCAGCATTTT.

This clone showed up just a few times. The chain couples TRBV28 to TRBJ2-3, with TRBD2 matching 8 bases. There are 17 residues in the CDR3. The germline V gene encodes CDR1 MDHEN and CDR2 SYDVKM. V lost 2 bases and J lost 1; bases outside the gene matches: 8. Here the CDR3 reads CASSLGAGTRGTDTQYF. The CDR3 DNA is TGTGCCAGCAGTTTAGGTGCCGGGACTAGGGGCACAGATACGCAGTATTTT.

The chain is built from TRBV7-2 and TRBJ2-5; 9 bases agree with TRBD2. Germline CDR1 SGHTA, CDR2 FQGNSA. Trimming at V came to 3 bases and at J to 5 bases, leaving 10 bases not matched to a gene. CDR3 length: 16 residues. CDR3 in DNA: TGTGCCAGCAGCTTCGGACAGGCCAGCGGGGGGGAGACCCAGTACTTC. Protein: CASSFGQASGGETQYF. Full variable domain (rest looked up from reference TRBV7-2 and TRBJ2-5): GAGVSQSPSNKVTEKGKDVELRCDPISGHTALYWYRQSLGQGLEFLIYFQGNSAPDKSGLPSDRFSAERTGGSVSTLTIQRTQQEDSAVYLCASSFGQASGGETQYFGPGTRLLVL.

The chain employs TRBV18 and TRBJ1-2, with D tentatively TRBD1 (6 bases). The CDR3 covers 13 residues. The V end lost 2 bases, the J end lost 2 bases, and 6 bases lay between the germline ends. Germline CDR1 is KGHSH and CDR2 is LQKENI. This CDR3 is CASSPTGNYGYTF. The CDR3 DNA follows: TGTGCCAGCTCACCAACAGGGAACTATGGCTACACCTTC.

This chain joins TRBV28 and TRBJ2-5; no clear D gene. Trimming stripped 4 bases from V and 0 bases from J, with 3 bases between. This CDR3 comprises 12 residues. From germline, CDR1 is MDHEN and CDR2 SYDVKM. CDR3 sequence (DNA): TGTGCCAGCAGTTCGGACCAAGAGACCCAGTACTTC. It encodes CASSSDQETQYF.

This clone occurred a few times. The CDR3 sequence is CASSSRDSSSYNEQFF. The CDR3 DNA follows: TGTGCCAGCAGTTCCCGGGACTCGAGCTCCTACAATGAGCAGTTCTTC. The chain employs TRBV6-5 and TRBJ2-1; D is perhaps TRBD2 (6 bases). The ends were cut back, 4 bases at V and 0 bases at J, with 13 bases in the middle. Germline CDR1 MNHEY, CDR2 SVGAGI. This CDR3 is built from 16 residues.